Following are 21 T cell receptor beta chains from one sample sequenced in a study of immune cell composition in non-small cell lung cancer. The repertoire was sequenced with immunoSEQ multiplex PCR; TCRdb's copy has only in-frame clones and lacks some. Of approximately 13,000 clones listed, 65% to 85% are singletons. The specimen was lung tumor tissue. The receptors were sampled from a human donor with non-small cell lung cancer.

This clone was counted only a few times. The chain carries TRBV10-1 and TRBJ2-3, with 9 bases matching TRBD2. The CDR3 covers 15 residues. The V segment lost 6 bases and the J segment 8 bases; nucleotides outside the gene matches: 12. The germline V gene has CDR1 WNHNN and CDR2 SYGVQD (reference sequence). The CDR3 sequence: CASSPEGGRAGTQYF. In DNA form, the CDR3 reads TGCGCCAGCAGCCCCGAGGGCGGGAGGGCAGGTACGCAGTATTTT.

This chain links TRBV6-1 with TRBJ2-3; D unresolved. V was pared by 7 bases and J by 3 bases, with 11 bases between. The CDR3 extends over 13 amino acids. Germline CDR1 is MNHNS and CDR2 is SASEGT. The CDR3 region has the DNA TGTGCCAGCAACCGCGGAACGACAGATACGCAGTATTTT. This sequence encodes CASNRGTTDTQYF.

The chain employs TRBV7-3 and TRBJ2-3; TRBD2 matches at 11 bases. Germline CDR1 reads SGHTA; CDR2 reads FQGTGA. The CDR3 sequence is 17 residues long. V shed 2 bases, J shed 0 bases, and the junction held 4 bases outside the gene matches. The CDR3 DNA follows: TGTGCCAGCAGCTTAGGACTAGCGGGCGGGAGCACAGATACGCAGTATTTT. The encoded protein is CASSLGLAGGSTDTQYF.

This clone turned up a few times. The CDR3 bases are TGTGCCAGCAGCCCCGGAAGGGGACAGCCCCAGCATTTT. It yields the protein CASSPGRGQPQHF. The chain couples TRBV11-2 to TRBJ1-5; weak D call: TRBD1 (5 bases). Trimming stripped 5 bases from V and 7 bases from J, with 12 bases between. Germline V gene lookup returns CDR1 SGHAT and CDR2 FQNNGV. The CDR3 is made up of 13 amino acids.

The genes are TRBV28 and TRBJ2-3; 7 bases are a match to TRBD2. V gave up 6 bases and J gave up 1 base; unmatched junction bases: 7. CDR1 is MDHEN, CDR2 SYDVKM, per germline. The CDR3 has 15 amino acids. Here the CDR3 DNA reads TGTGCCAGCAGCCGAGCGGGACCTCGCACAGATACGCAGTATTTT. Its protein product is CASSRAGPRTDTQYF.

This chain joins TRBV2 and TRBJ2-5, with 11 bases matching TRBD1. TRBJ2-7 matches the DNA end more closely, so the J call is doubtful. This CDR3 has 14 amino acids. Germline loops: CDR1 SNHLY, CDR2 FYNNEI. CDR3 in amino acids: CASRMGQGAYEQYF. CDR3 bases: TGTGCCAGCAGGATGGGACAGGGGGCCTACGAGCAGTACTTC.

This clone was seen only once. The V and J genes are TRBV6-4 and TRBJ2-1; tentatively, D is TRBD2 (5 bases). Germline-derived CDR1 and CDR2 are MRHNA and SNTAGT. The CDR3 contains 12 residues. Trimming removed 5 bases from V and 10 bases from J, with 12 bases in between. CDR3 amino acids: CASSPEPGEQFF. DNA of the CDR3: TGTGCCAGCAGTCCGGAACCGGGGGAGCAGTTCTTC.

This clone was observed a single time. V is TRBV7-3 and J is TRBJ2-3; D unclear. The CDR3 is made up of 15 amino acids. Germline values: CDR1 SGHTA, CDR2 FQGTGA. V was shortened by 0 bases and J by 2 bases, with 9 bases between the two germline ends. The DNA for the CDR3 is TGTGCCAGCAGCTTAACGGGCCTCAACACAGATACGCAGTATTTT. Its protein is CASSLTGLNTDTQYF.

This clone qualifies as large. The chain is built from TRBV2 and TRBJ1-2; 7 nucleotides agree with TRBD1. Losses at the gene ends were 2 bases for V and 4 bases for J; bases not matched to a gene: 10. The CDR3 is made up of 16 amino acids. The germline V gene has CDR1 SNHLY and CDR2 FYNNEI. In DNA, the CDR3 is TGTGCCAGCAGTGAAACCTTAGAGGGGGCATTCTATGGCTACACCTTC. Translation gives CASSETLEGAFYGYTF.

The chain combines TRBV19 with TRBJ1-5; perhaps TRBD1 as D (6 bases). V was shortened by 5 bases and J by 7 bases, with 15 bases between the two germline ends. Germline V gene data show CDR1 as LNHDA and CDR2 as SQIVND (reference sequence). The CDR3 spans 14 residues. CDR3 DNA sequence: TGTGCCAGTAGTGAGGGGGGGCGACAACAGCCCCAGCATTTT. Its protein is CASSEGGRQQPQHF.

This clone is a singleton in its sample. CDR3 nucleotide sequence: TGTGCCAGTATCGGAACCGGGACACCTATTCAGTACTTC. This translates into CASIGTGTPIQYF. The chain couples TRBV19 to TRBJ2-4, with D perhaps matching TRBD1 (6 bases). The CDR3 is made up of 13 amino acids. Germline CDR1 is LNHDA and CDR2 is SQIVND (reference sequence). Deletions cut 7 bases from V and 10 bases from J, with 17 bases between.

The chain links TRBV27 to TRBJ1-1; no clear D gene. The V gene lost 2 bases and the J gene lost 1 base, with 11 bases spanning the gap. The CDR3 covers 15 residues. CDR1 MNHEY and CDR2 SMNVEV come from the germline V gene (reference sequence). The CDR3 loop reads CASSLHGPWNTEAFF. CDR3 nucleotides: TGTGCCAGCAGTTTACACGGGCCGTGGAACACTGAAGCTTTCTTT.

The genes are TRBV30 and TRBJ2-7; 11 positions agree with TRBD2. This CDR3 contains 15 residues. The germline V gene encodes CDR1 GTSNPN and CDR2 SVGIG (reference sequence). J gave up 7 bases and V 4 bases, and 12 bases lay outside the gene matches. DNA of the CDR3: TGTGCCTGGAATTCCGGGACTAGCGGTAACGGGGAGCAGTACTTC. Residues: CAWNSGTSGNGEQYF.

This clone came up once. V gene TRBV19 combines with J gene TRBJ2-1; tentatively, D is TRBD1 (6 bases). The CDR3 length is 14 residues. Germline lookup yields CDR1 LNHDA and CDR2 SQIVND (reference sequence). Trimming cost V 5 bases and J 1 base, with 9 bases left between them. The CDR3 DNA is TGTGCCAGTAGTGTGGGACAATCCTACAATGAGCAGTTCTTC. Protein product: CASSVGQSYNEQFF. The variable domain in full, completed from reference TRBV19 and TRBJ2-1, reads DGGITQSPKYLFRKEGQNVTLSCEQNLNHDAMYWYRQDPGQGLRLIYYSQIVNDFQKGDIAEGYSVSREKKESFPLTVTSAQKNPTAFYLCASSVGQSYNEQFFGPGTRLTVL.

This clone was seen a single time. The rearrangement uses TRBV5-4 and TRBJ2-7; 9 nucleotides match TRBD2. V lost 5 bases, J lost 1 base, and 13 bases stayed unmatched. This CDR3 spans 17 amino acids. Germline V gene sequence: CDR1 SGHNT, CDR2 YYREEE (reference sequence). Here the CDR3 DNA reads TGTGCCAGCAGTTCTGGGAGCCGACTAGCGGCTTCCTACGAGCAGTACTTC. Translation: CASSSGSRLAASYEQYF.

The chain uses TRBV15 and TRBJ1-5; D uncertain. From germline, CDR1 is LNHNV and CDR2 YYDKDF (reference sequence). There are 14 residues in the CDR3. Trimming cost V 1 base and J 1 base, with 5 bases left between them. CDR3 sequence (DNA): TGTGCCACCAGCAGAGTAACCAGCAATCAGCCCCAGCATTTT. Residues: CATSRVTSNQPQHF.

The J gene is TRBJ1-2, the V gene TRBV29-1, with D perhaps matching TRBD1 (6 bases). There are 12 residues in the CDR3. Per germline, CDR1 SQVTM and CDR2 ANQGSEA. As DNA, the CDR3 is TGCATCGGTGGGGGCGGAAACTATGGCTACACCTTC. This gives the protein CIGGGGNYGYTF.

The chain has TRBV5-4 and TRBJ2-3; 10 bases fit TRBD2. Germline CDR1 is SGHNT and CDR2 is YYREEE (reference sequence). The V segment lost 5 bases and the J segment 4 bases; nucleotides outside the gene matches: 10. The CDR3 spans 16 residues. The CDR3 is CASSQISGRGSDTQYF. The CDR3 region has the DNA TGTGCCAGCAGTCAAATAAGCGGGAGGGGCTCAGATACGCAGTATTTT.

The rearrangement joins TRBV4-3 to TRBJ2-5; 7 bases are a match to TRBD2. CDR3 length: 15 amino acids. J gave up 5 bases and V 1 base, and 7 bases lay outside the gene matches. Germline values: CDR1 LGHNA, CDR2 YSLEER. CDR3 amino acids: CASSQGGGSGETQYF. As DNA, the CDR3 is TGCGCCAGCAGCCAAGGAGGCGGGAGTGGGGAGACCCAGTACTTC.

This chain uses TRBV29-1 with TRBJ2-1, with TRBD2 matching 7 bases. Germline V gene data show CDR1 as SQVTM and CDR2 as ANQGSEA. V was pared by 6 bases and J by 2 bases, with 7 bases of the junction left unmatched. The CDR3 contains 14 residues. The CDR3 DNA reads as TGCAGCGTGGGGGATGGGAGGGCCTACAATGAGCAGTTCTTC. Encoded protein: CSVGDGRAYNEQFF.

This clone was recorded a few times. The DNA for the CDR3 is TGTGCCAGCAATGACAGGGGGGCTTACGAGCAGTACTTC. Translating it yields CASNDRGAYEQYF. The gene calls are TRBV2 and TRBJ2-7; TRBD1 aligns across 9 bases. CDR1 and CDR2 (germline): SNHLY, FYNNEI. The CDR3 totals 13 residues. Trimming cost V 7 bases and J 4 bases; bases outside gene matches: 5.